Listed below are T cell receptor beta chains from one sample, sequenced in a study of technical replicates of blood from a handful of donors. Assay used: immunoSEQ multiplex PCR; TCRdb lists only in-frame clones, some missing. The repertoire holds 9,500 to 15,000 clones, with approximately 93% as singletons. The sample comprised PBMCs. Receptor source: a human donor in good health. Both conserved end residues are part of each CDR3. Each record gives: D gene, V gene, J gene, clone size, CDR3 protein, CDR3 DNA. D genes are given only for firm matches. Not every row has a clone size; where given, it reads once, few, many or a size class.

D: TRBD2; V: TRBV19; J: TRBJ2-3; size: few; CDR3: CASSIDRGTSSTDTQYF; DNA: TGTGCCAGTAGTATAGATCGGGGGACTAGCTCCACAGATACGCAGTATTTT
D: .; V: TRBV5-1; J: TRBJ1-2; size: .; CDR3: CASSLASDNYGYTF; DNA: TGCGCCAGCAGCTTGGCAAGCGATAACTATGGCTACACCTTC
D: .; V: TRBV25-1; J: TRBJ2-7; size: .; CDR3: CASSSDIPYEQYF; DNA: TGTGCCAGCAGCTCAGACATCCCCTACGAGCAGTACTTC
D: TRBD2; V: TRBV5-1; J: TRBJ2-3; size: .; CDR3: CASSSGTSGSTDTQYF; DNA: TGCGCCAGCAGCTCCGGGACTAGCGGGAGCACAGATACGCAGTATTTT
D: .; V: TRBV29-1; J: TRBJ2-1; size: .; CDR3: CSVRKTNYNEQFF; DNA: TGCAGCGTTAGAAAGACAAATTACAATGAGCAGTTCTTC
D: TRBD1; V: TRBV6-5; J: TRBJ2-7; size: .; CDR3: CASSPTRAQGHEQYF; DNA: TGTGCCAGCAGTCCAACCAGGGCACAGGGGCACGAGCAGTACTTC
D: TRBD1; V: TRBV5-6; J: TRBJ2-7; size: .; CDR3: CASSPDRAGYREQYF; DNA: TGTGCCAGCAGCCCAGACAGGGCAGGGTATCGCGAGCAGTACTTC
D: TRBD1; V: TRBV28; J: TRBJ1-5; size: .; CDR3: CASNLSGQGRDQPQHF; DNA: TGTGCCAGCAACCTAAGTGGACAGGGGAGGGATCAGCCCCAGCATTTT
D: .; V: TRBV29-1; J: TRBJ2-7; size: .; CDR3: CSVRDWGGENEQYF; DNA: TGCAGCGTCAGGGACTGGGGCGGGGAGAACGAGCAGTACTTC
D: .; V: TRBV7-3; J: TRBJ1-2; size: .; CDR3: CASSPGTNYGYTF; DNA: TGTGCCAGCAGCCCCGGGACAAACTATGGCTACACCTTC
D: TRBD2; V: TRBV19; J: TRBJ2-3; size: .; CDR3: CASSIALAGGADTQYF; DNA: TGTGCCAGTAGTATTGCCCTAGCGGGAGGAGCAGATACGCAGTATTTT
D: TRBD1; V: TRBV29-1; J: TRBJ2-3; size: .; CDR3: CSVERTGGITDTQYF; DNA: TGCAGCGTGGAACGGACAGGGGGCATAACAGATACGCAGTATTTT
D: .; V: TRBV6-1; J: TRBJ1-5; size: .; CDR3: CASSDGVDQPQHF; DNA: TGTGCCAGCAGCGACGGGGTCGATCAGCCCCAGCATTTT
D: .; V: TRBV30; J: TRBJ2-4; size: .; CDR3: CAWSSLRGGDIQYF; DNA: TGTGCCTGGAGTTCCCTAAGGGGGGGGGACATTCAGTACTTC
D: .; V: TRBV28; J: TRBJ2-5; size: few; CDR3: CASKEGRGYQETQYF; DNA: TGTGCCAGCAAGGAGGGCAGGGGGTACCAAGAGACCCAGTACTTC
D: TRBD1; V: TRBV30; J: TRBJ2-7; size: .; CDR3: CAWSAGQRSEQYF; DNA: TGTGCCTGGAGTGCGGGACAGCGTAGCGAGCAGTACTTC
D: TRBD1; V: TRBV4-2; J: TRBJ1-5; size: .; CDR3: CASSQDTTGSQPQHF; DNA: TGTGCCAGCAGCCAAGATACGACAGGGAGTCAGCCCCAGCATTTT
D: .; V: TRBV9; J: TRBJ1-5; size: .; CDR3: CASSVAGQPQHF; DNA: TGTGCCAGCAGCGTAGCGGGGCAGCCCCAGCATTTT
D: TRBD2; V: TRBV10-2; J: TRBJ2-7; size: .; CDR3: CASTRMGGREGEQYF; DNA: TGCGCCAGCACCCGCATGGGGGGTCGGGAGGGCGAGCAGTACTTC
D: TRBD2; V: TRBV27; J: TRBJ2-7; size: .; CDR3: CASSPGTSGRAIKYF; DNA: TGTGCCAGCAGTCCCGGGACTAGCGGGAGGGCCATAAAGTACTTC
D: TRBD1; V: TRBV28; J: TRBJ2-7; size: .; CDR3: CASSYTGGRYEQYF; DNA: TGTGCCAGCAGTTATACAGGGGGCAGATACGAGCAGTACTTC
D: TRBD1; V: TRBV2; J: TRBJ1-5; size: .; CDR3: CASSEGRGLEQPQHF; DNA: TGTGCCAGCAGTGAAGGCAGGGGGTTAGAGCAGCCCCAGCATTTT
D: TRBD1; V: TRBV5-6; J: TRBJ2-7; size: .; CDR3: CASSAPPWDRESYEQYF; DNA: TGTGCCAGCAGCGCCCCACCCTGGGACAGGGAGTCCTACGAGCAGTACTTC
D: .; V: TRBV19; J: TRBJ2-3; size: .; CDR3: CASKYSGPDTDTQYF; DNA: TGTGCCAGTAAATATTCGGGTCCAGATACAGATACGCAGTATTTT
D: .; V: TRBV7-9; J: TRBJ2-1; size: .; CDR3: CASKGKGDYNEQFF; DNA: TGTGCCAGCAAAGGTAAAGGAGACTACAATGAGCAGTTCTTC
D: TRBD1; V: TRBV4-1; J: TRBJ2-7; size: .; CDR3: CASSLGQGAYEQYF; DNA: TGCGCCAGCAGCCTCGGACAGGGGGCGTACGAGCAGTACTTC
D: TRBD1; V: TRBV5-4; J: TRBJ2-7; size: once; CDR3: CASSDLGTGGEQYF; DNA: TGTGCCAGCAGCGATCTTGGGACAGGGGGCGAGCAGTACTTC
D: TRBD1; V: TRBV18; J: TRBJ2-7; size: .; CDR3: CASSTEDGTGVEQYF; DNA: TGTGCCAGCTCAACGGAGGACGGGACAGGGGTCGAGCAGTACTTC
D: .; V: TRBV5-1; J: TRBJ2-1; size: .; CDR3: CASSLQSSYNEQFF; DNA: TGCGCCAGCAGCTTACAAAGCTCCTACAATGAGCAGTTCTTC
D: .; V: TRBV5-4; J: TRBJ2-5; size: .; CDR3: CASSLPGNREETQYF; DNA: TGTGCCAGCAGCTTGCCCGGGAACAGGGAAGAGACCCAGTACTTC
D: .; V: TRBV6-1; J: TRBJ2-7; size: .; CDR3: CASSESWAGEQYF; DNA: TGTGCCAGCAGTGAAAGTTGGGCGGGAGAGCAGTACTTC
D: TRBD1; V: TRBV4-2; J: TRBJ2-5; size: .; CDR3: CASSQGVGQGAETQYF; DNA: TGTGCCAGCAGCCAAGGGGTGGGACAGGGGGCGGAGACCCAGTACTTC
D: TRBD1; V: TRBV6-5; J: TRBJ1-1; size: .; CDR3: CASSARTGSTEAFF; DNA: TGTGCCAGCAGTGCCCGGACAGGTAGCACTGAAGCTTTCTTT
D: .; V: TRBV19; J: TRBJ2-2; size: once; CDR3: CASASLAEIGELFF; DNA: TGTGCCAGTGCCTCCTTAGCGGAGATCGGGGAGCTGTTTTTT
D: TRBD1; V: TRBV28; J: TRBJ2-7; size: .; CDR3: CASLGTGASYEQYF; DNA: TGTGCCAGCCTCGGGACAGGGGCCTCCTACGAGCAGTACTTC
D: TRBD1; V: TRBV30; J: TRBJ1-2; size: .; CDR3: CAWSKTGGTGYTF; DNA: TGTGCCTGGAGTAAGACAGGGGGCACTGGCTACACCTTC
D: TRBD1; V: TRBV2; J: TRBJ2-5; size: once; CDR3: CASTISGTGLRETQYF; DNA: TGTGCCAGCACCATCTCCGGGACAGGGCTTCGTGAGACCCAGTACTTC
D: .; V: TRBV25-1; J: TRBJ2-2; size: .; CDR3: CASSDNGMDTGELFF; DNA: TGTGCCAGCAGTGATAACGGGATGGATACCGGGGAGCTGTTTTTT
D: .; V: TRBV7-9; J: TRBJ1-3; size: .; CDR3: CASSLDAGAGNTIYF; DNA: TGTGCCAGCAGCTTAGACGCAGGGGCAGGAAACACCATATATTTT
D: TRBD1; V: TRBV27; J: TRBJ1-1; size: .; CDR3: CASSRQGRQNTEAFF; DNA: TGTGCCAGCAGTAGACAGGGGAGGCAGAACACTGAAGCTTTCTTT
D: .; V: TRBV28; J: TRBJ1-3; size: .; CDR3: CASSFQQDSSGNTIYF; DNA: TGTGCCAGCAGTTTTCAACAGGACAGCTCTGGAAACACCATATATTTT
D: .; V: TRBV28; J: TRBJ2-7; size: few; CDR3: CASSLGEGGPYEQYF; DNA: TGTGCCAGCAGTTTAGGGGAGGGGGGCCCCTACGAGCAGTACTTC
D: .; V: TRBV5-1; J: TRBJ2-7; size: .; CDR3: CASGEQGANEQYF; DNA: TGCGCCAGCGGGGAACAGGGAGCGAACGAGCAGTACTTC
D: .; V: TRBV12-2; J: TRBJ2-3; size: .; CDR3: CASRFTGDQGGDTQYF; DNA: TGTGCAAGTCGCTTTACAGGGGACCAGGGGGGAGATACGCAGTATTTT
D: .; V: TRBV27; J: TRBJ2-1; size: .; CDR3: CASSRYNEQFF; DNA: TGTGCCAGCAGCCGCTACAATGAGCAGTTCTTC
D: .; V: TRBV10-3; J: TRBJ2-1; size: .; CDR3: CAISVEGALDEQFF; DNA: TGTGCCATCAGTGTGGAGGGGGCCTTGGATGAGCAGTTCTTC
D: .; V: TRBV27; J: TRBJ1-4; size: .; CDR3: CASSWQGTDEKLFF; DNA: TGTGCCAGCAGTTGGCAGGGGACGGATGAAAAACTGTTTTTT
D: TRBD1; V: TRBV6-5; J: TRBJ1-1; size: .; CDR3: CASSRKGQMNTEAFF; DNA: TGTGCCAGCAGCCGTAAGGGACAGATGAACACTGAAGCTTTCTTT
D: TRBD2; V: TRBV4-2; J: TRBJ2-6; size: .; CDR3: CASSQDSSGTGANVLTF; DNA: TGTGCCAGCAGCCAAGATTCTAGCGGGACTGGGGCCAACGTCCTGACTTTC
D: TRBD1; V: TRBV7-2; J: TRBJ1-5; size: .; CDR3: CASSLTGTGGNQPQHF; DNA: TGTGCCAGCAGCTTAACCGGGACAGGGGGGAATCAGCCCCAGCATTTT
D: TRBD2; V: TRBV2; J: TRBJ2-2; size: .; CDR3: CASSPGTTNTGELFF; DNA: TGTGCCAGCAGCCCCGGGACTACTAACACCGGGGAGCTGTTTTTT
D: .; V: TRBV2; J: TRBJ2-2; size: .; CDR3: CASAPATANTGELFF; DNA: TGTGCCAGCGCCCCCGCGACAGCGAACACCGGGGAGCTGTTTTTT
D: .; V: TRBV19; J: TRBJ2-2; size: few; CDR3: CASSINSVFERGTGELFF; DNA: TGTGCCAGTAGTATAAATTCTGTTTTCGAAAGGGGTACCGGGGAGCTGTTTTTT
D: .; V: TRBV4-1; J: TRBJ1-1; size: .; CDR3: CASSQDLRFRAFF; DNA: TGCGCCAGCAGCCAAGATTTGAGGTTTCGAGCTTTCTTT
D: .; V: TRBV28; J: TRBJ1-1; size: .; CDR3: CASRPPTGQNTEAFF; DNA: TGTGCCAGCAGACCACCCACCGGACAGAACACTGAAGCTTTCTTT
D: TRBD2; V: TRBV7-6; J: TRBJ2-3; size: .; CDR3: CASSGSGTSGRDTQYF; DNA: TGTGCCAGCAGCGGATCCGGGACTAGCGGGAGAGATACGCAGTATTTT
D: .; V: TRBV9; J: TRBJ1-3; size: .; CDR3: CASTPGDTGNTIYF; DNA: TGTGCCAGCACCCCAGGGGACACGGGAAACACCATATATTTT
D: .; V: TRBV4-2; J: TRBJ1-4; size: .; CDR3: CASSLEFNEKLFF; DNA: TGTGCCAGCAGCCTGGAGTTCAATGAAAAACTGTTTTTT
D: .; V: TRBV2; J: TRBJ2-5; size: .; CDR3: CASRDRGGGETQYF; DNA: TGTGCCAGCAGAGACAGGGGAGGGGGAGAGACCCAGTACTTC